This TCR beta chain was sequenced during a study of T cells after posttransplantation cyclophosphamide. Broader study findings: Later post-transplant blood repertoires were often dominated by donor CD8+ memory clones. Blood and skin or GI T cell repertoires showed limited TRB overlap.

This table comes from immunoSEQ multiplex PCR, and its TCRdb copy is limited to in-frame clones, with some not included. The table shows some 2,100 clones, with less than 95% occurring only once. The CDR3 length is 14 residues. Germline-derived CDR1 and CDR2 are SGHNT and YYREEE (reference sequence). Deletions cut 2 bases from V and 2 bases from J, with 7 bases between. The related graft donor's blood sample was taken on the day of bone marrow donation. On this clone itself: Antigen: not known.

The chain carries TRBV5-4 and TRBJ2-2; D unresolved. Sequencing used naive CD8+ T cells sorted from PBMCs. The clonotype was recovered from a woman aged 60-75 years in good health, CMV-negative, and a related stem cell transplant donor. CDR3 in amino acids: CASSLEANTGELFF. The CDR3 region has the DNA TGTGCCAGCAGCTTAGAGGCAAACACCGGGGAGCTGTTTTTT.